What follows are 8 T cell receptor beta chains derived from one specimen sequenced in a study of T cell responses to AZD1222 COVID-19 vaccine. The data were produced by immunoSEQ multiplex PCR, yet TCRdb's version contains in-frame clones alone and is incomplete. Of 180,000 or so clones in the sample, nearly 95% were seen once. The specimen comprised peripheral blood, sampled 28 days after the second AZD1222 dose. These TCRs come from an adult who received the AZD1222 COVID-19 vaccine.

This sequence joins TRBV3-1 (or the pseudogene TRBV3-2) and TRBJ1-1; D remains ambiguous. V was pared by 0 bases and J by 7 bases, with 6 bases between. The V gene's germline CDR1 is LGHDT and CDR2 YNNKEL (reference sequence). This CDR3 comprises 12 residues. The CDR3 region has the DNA TGTGCCAGCAGCCAAGATCTACTTGAAGCTTTCTTT. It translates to CASSQDLLEAFF.

The CDR3 nucleotides read TGTGCCAGCTCACCACCGCGGCAGGGGGCACACAATGAGCAGTTCTTC. This encodes CASSPPRQGAHNEQFF. The chain is built from TRBV18 and TRBJ2-1, with TRBD1 matching 8 bases. There are 16 residues in the CDR3. Germline V gives CDR1 KGHSH, CDR2 LQKENI. The V gene end was trimmed by 0 bases and the J gene end by 5 bases; junction bases not matched to a gene: 6.

The CDR3 loop reads CASATEGVTNSPLHF. CDR3 DNA sequence: TGTGCCAGCGCCACGGAGGGGGTAACGAATTCACCCCTCCACTTT. J is TRBJ1-6 and V is TRBV6-5, with a possible D match to TRBD1 (6 bases). The CDR3 contains 15 residues. Germline-derived CDR1 and CDR2 are MNHEY and SVGAGI. Between the trimmed V and J ends, which lost 8 bases and 7 bases, there was a span of 18 bases.

Here the CDR3 reads CASSLLAGAAGGSYEQYF. The CDR3 bases are TGTGCCAGCAGTCTACTAGCGGGGGCTGCGGGAGGGTCCTACGAGCAGTACTTC. The chain employs TRBV6-6 and TRBJ2-7; 11 nucleotides align to TRBD2. This CDR3 is 18 amino acids long. CDR1 and CDR2 (germline): MNHNY, SVGAGI (reference sequence). The V and J ends lost 5 bases and 1 base, in that order; junction bases with no gene match: 13.

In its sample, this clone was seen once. CDR3 DNA: TGTGCCAGCAGTTCCATGGACAGGACAATTATTCCCAGCTCCTACAATGAGCAGTTCTTC. Amino acids: CASSSMDRTIIPSSYNEQFF. The chain is built from TRBV28 and TRBJ2-1; 7 nucleotides agree with TRBD1. The V segment lost 4 bases and the J segment 0 bases; nucleotides outside the gene matches: 18. Germline-derived CDR1 and CDR2 are MDHEN and SYDVKM. The length of the CDR3 is 20 residues.

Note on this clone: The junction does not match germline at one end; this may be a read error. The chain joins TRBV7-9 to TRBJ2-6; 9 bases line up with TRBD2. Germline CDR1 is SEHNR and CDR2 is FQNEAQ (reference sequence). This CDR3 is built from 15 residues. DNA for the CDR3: TGTGCCAGCAGCCTAGCGGGGACGGGGGCCAACGTCCTGACTTTC. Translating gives CASSLAGTGANVLTF.

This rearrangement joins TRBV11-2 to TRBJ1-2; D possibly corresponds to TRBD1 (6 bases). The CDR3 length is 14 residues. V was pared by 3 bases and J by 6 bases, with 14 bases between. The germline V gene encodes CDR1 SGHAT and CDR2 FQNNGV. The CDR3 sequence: CASSFSRDTHGYTF. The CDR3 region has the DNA TGTGCCAGCAGCTTTTCCCGGGACACCCATGGCTACACCTTC.

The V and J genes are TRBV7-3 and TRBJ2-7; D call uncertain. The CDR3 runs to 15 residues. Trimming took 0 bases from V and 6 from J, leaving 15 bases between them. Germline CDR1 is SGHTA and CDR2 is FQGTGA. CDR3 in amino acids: CASSLTGSGSGEQYF. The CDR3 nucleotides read TGTGCCAGCAGCTTAACAGGTTCCGGGTCGGGCGAGCAGTACTTC.